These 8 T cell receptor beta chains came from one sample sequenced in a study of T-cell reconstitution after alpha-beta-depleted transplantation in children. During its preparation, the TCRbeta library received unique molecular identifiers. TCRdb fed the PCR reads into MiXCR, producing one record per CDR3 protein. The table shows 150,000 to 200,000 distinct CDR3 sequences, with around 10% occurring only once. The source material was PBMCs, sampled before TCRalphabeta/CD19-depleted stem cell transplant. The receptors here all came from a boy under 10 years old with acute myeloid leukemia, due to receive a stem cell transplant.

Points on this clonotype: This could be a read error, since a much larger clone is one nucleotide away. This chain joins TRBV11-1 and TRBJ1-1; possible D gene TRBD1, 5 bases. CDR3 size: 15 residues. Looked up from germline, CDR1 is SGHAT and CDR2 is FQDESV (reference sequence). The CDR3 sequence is CASSLTWGQNTEASF. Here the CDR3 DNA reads TGTGCCAGCAGCTTAACTTGGGGCCAGAACACTGAAGCTTCCTTT.

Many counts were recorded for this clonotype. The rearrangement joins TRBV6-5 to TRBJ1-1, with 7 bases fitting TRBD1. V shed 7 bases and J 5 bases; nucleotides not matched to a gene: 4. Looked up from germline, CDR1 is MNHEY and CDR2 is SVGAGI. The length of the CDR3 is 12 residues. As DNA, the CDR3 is TGTGCCAGCAAAACAGGGGTAACTGAAGCTTTCTTT. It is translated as CASKTGVTEAFF.

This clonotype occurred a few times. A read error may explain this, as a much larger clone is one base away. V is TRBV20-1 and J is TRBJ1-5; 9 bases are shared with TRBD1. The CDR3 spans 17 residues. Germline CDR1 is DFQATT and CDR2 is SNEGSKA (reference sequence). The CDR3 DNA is TGCTGTGCTAGAGATCTAGACAGGGGGGTGGTCAATCAGCCCCAGCATTTT. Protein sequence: CCARDLDRGVVNQPQHF.

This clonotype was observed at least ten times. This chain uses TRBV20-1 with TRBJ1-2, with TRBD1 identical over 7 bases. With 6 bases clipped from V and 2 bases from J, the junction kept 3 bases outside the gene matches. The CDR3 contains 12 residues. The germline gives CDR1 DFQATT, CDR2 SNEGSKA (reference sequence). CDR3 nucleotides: TGCAGTGCCCGGACAGGAAACTATGGCTACACCTTC. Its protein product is CSARTGNYGYTF.

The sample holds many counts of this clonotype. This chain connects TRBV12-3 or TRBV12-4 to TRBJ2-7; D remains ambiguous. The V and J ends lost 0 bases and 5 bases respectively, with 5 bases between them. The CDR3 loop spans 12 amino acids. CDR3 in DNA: TGTGCCAGCAGTTTAGCTGGCCACGAGCAGTACTTC. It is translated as CASSLAGHEQYF.

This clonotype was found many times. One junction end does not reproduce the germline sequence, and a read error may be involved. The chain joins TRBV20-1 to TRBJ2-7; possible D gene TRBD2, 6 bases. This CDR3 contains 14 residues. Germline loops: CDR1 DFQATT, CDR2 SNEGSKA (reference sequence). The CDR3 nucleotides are TGCAGTGCTAGAAATCCTAGCGCCTCCCACGAGCAGTACTTC. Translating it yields CSARNPSASHEQYF.

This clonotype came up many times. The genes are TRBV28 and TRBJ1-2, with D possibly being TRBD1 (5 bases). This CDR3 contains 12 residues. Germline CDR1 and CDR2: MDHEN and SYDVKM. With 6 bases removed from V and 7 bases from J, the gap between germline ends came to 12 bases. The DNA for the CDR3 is TGTGCCAGCAGAAAGACAGCGGGTGGCTACACCTTC. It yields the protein CASRKTAGGYTF.

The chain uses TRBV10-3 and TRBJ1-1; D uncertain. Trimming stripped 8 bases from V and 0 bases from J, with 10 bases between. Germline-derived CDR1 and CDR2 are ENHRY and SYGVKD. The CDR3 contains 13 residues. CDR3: CAIGGIVNTEAFF. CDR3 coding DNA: TGTGCCATCGGCGGGATTGTGAACACTGAAGCTTTCTTT.